The T cell receptor (beta chain) under discussion was sequenced for a study of shared clonotypes between healthy human individuals. Background on the study: Each donor's CD4 naive and CD4 memory cells filled three plates apiece, CD8 naive two, and CD8 memory one. Findings and limits, study-wide: Non-shared clonotypes showed lower generation probabilities than clonotypes common to all four donors.

Researchers partitioned CD4+ cells into CD45RA+ naive and CD45RA-negative memory subsets. The CDR3 runs 16 residues. Germline CDR1 reads LNHDA; CDR2 reads SQIVND (reference sequence). Trimming removed 5 bases from V and 3 bases from J, with 19 bases in between. Sequencing used immunoSEQ multiplex PCR; TCRdb keeps in-frame clones, though not all of them. Here the sample spans 1.6 million or so clones, about 98.5% being singletons. Regarding this clone: The antigen is unknown.

This TCR came from a man aged 25-45 years in good health. The J gene is TRBJ1-2, the V gene TRBV19, with D perhaps matching TRBD1 (6 bases). Sequenced sample: naive CD4+ T cells sorted from blood. Stated subset: CD45RA+ positively selected. The CDR3, as DNA: TGTGCCAGTAGTGACGAACCCTACAGGGTTCACTATGGCTACACCTTC. This translates into CASSDEPYRVHYGYTF.